A single sample is the source of the 7 T cell receptor beta chains below, sequenced in a study of blood T cell repertoires in COVID-19. Method: immunoSEQ multiplex PCR; TCRdb's copy keeps in-frame clones and lacks some. Here the sample spans around 200,000 clones, around 85% being singletons. The sequencing input was peripheral blood. These receptors were taken from a man aged 65-85 years with active or convalescent COVID-19.

This clone occurred once. V is TRBV24-1 and J is TRBJ1-1; D may be TRBD1 (6 bases). The V gene lost 0 bases and the J gene lost 1 base, with 14 bases spanning the gap. Germline V lookup: CDR1 KGHDR, CDR2 SFDVKD. The CDR3 runs to 17 residues. In DNA form, the CDR3 reads TGTGCCACCAGTGATTTGAGGGGGAGGGCTTCGAACACTGAAGCTTTCTTT. Its translation is CATSDLRGRASNTEAFF.

This rearrangement joins TRBV18 to TRBJ1-1; 7 bases are a match to TRBD1. The V gene's germline CDR1 is KGHSH and CDR2 LQKENI. J was trimmed by 8 bases and V by 2 bases; bases with no gene match: 8. This CDR3 comprises 14 residues. CDR3 loop: CASSPRTQGVEAFF. The CDR3 nucleotides are TGTGCCAGCTCACCAAGAACTCAGGGGGTGGAAGCTTTCTTT. The full variable domain, in which reference TRBV18 and TRBJ1-1 provide the parts outside the CDR3, is NAGVMQNPRHLVRRRGQEARLRCSPMKGHSHVYWYRQLPEEGLKFMVYLQKENIIDESGMPKERFSAEFPKEGPSILRIQQVVRGDSAAYFCASSPRTQGVEAFFGQGTRLTVV.

The V call is TRBV15, the J call TRBJ1-4, with a weak D call TRBD1 (6 bases). The CDR3 is made up of 15 amino acids. Germline CDR1 reads LNHNV; CDR2 reads YYDKDF (reference sequence). Trimming removed 3 bases at V and 7 bases at J, with 15 bases between. The CDR3 DNA sequence: TGTGCCACCAGCAGGACAGGCAGAGAGGGTGAAAAACTGTTTTTT. Its protein is CATSRTGREGEKLFF.

The J gene is TRBJ2-1, the V gene TRBV12-5, with TRBD2 identical over 12 bases. Trimming removed 6 bases from V and 4 bases from J; junction bases left unmatched: 7. The CDR3 totals 16 residues. Germline V gene lookup returns CDR1 LGHNT and CDR2 FRNRAP. The CDR3 reads CASGPPLAGGYNEQFF. The CDR3, as DNA: TGTGCTAGTGGCCCCCCCCTAGCGGGAGGGTACAATGAGCAGTTCTTC.

This clone was seen a single time. The CDR3 DNA is TGTGCCTGGACCTACAGGTCGGACACTGAAGCTTTCTTT. Protein sequence: CAWTYRSDTEAFF. The chain employs TRBV30 and TRBJ1-1; D may be TRBD1 (5 bases). The CDR3 sequence is 13 residues long. Germline CDR1 and CDR2: GTSNPN and SVGIG (reference sequence). Trimming cost V 4 bases and J 3 bases, with 12 bases left between them.

J is TRBJ2-1 and V is TRBV11-3; TRBD2 aligns across 11 bases. The CDR3 sequence is 19 residues long. V shed 2 bases, J shed 7 bases, and the junction held 16 bases outside the gene matches. Germline V lookup: CDR1 SGHNT, CDR2 YENEEA. The CDR3 sequence is CASSLSSGGSGRAGNEQFF. The CDR3 nucleotides are TGTGCCAGCAGCTTATCATCGGGCGGTAGCGGGAGGGCTGGAAATGAGCAGTTCTTC.

This sequence joins TRBV5-1 and TRBJ2-1; 13 positions match TRBD2. The CDR3 extends over 14 amino acids. Germline CDR1 is SGHRS and CDR2 is YFSETQ. J was trimmed by 6 bases and V by 7 bases; bases with no gene match: 4. Here the CDR3 DNA reads TGCGCCAGCGGACTAGCGGGAGATATCAATGAGCAGTTCTTC. It translates to CASGLAGDINEQFF.